The clone carrying this T cell receptor beta chain occurred a few times. Its antigen is unknown. The sample carries other DNA sequences with the same CDR3. This entry is derived from a study of OX40 agonist ivuxolimab in advanced cancers. Study-wide context: Patients treated during dose escalation were battling hepatocellular carcinoma, melanoma, renal cell or head and neck cancer. Two cutaneous melanoma patients and one hepatocellular carcinoma patient, three in all, had partial responses.

Study-level results: Low levels of normalized T-cell clonal expansion also appeared in some nonresponders. Clonal expansion by week 6 occurred in CD4+ and CD8+ blood T cells (at 0.1 to 3.0 mg/kg).

Some clones are missing from TCRdb's copy, which holds only in-frame ones; the method was immunoSEQ multiplex PCR. The sample lists more than 75,000 clones; around 86% were seen once. Germline assignment: CDR1 MNHEY and CDR2 SVGAGI. The CDR3 has 11 amino acids. V was cut by 2 bases and J by 7 bases, with 5 bases left in between. Sequencing was performed on CD4+ or CD8+ T cells sorted from blood, taken in a trial of the OX40 agonist ivuxolimab. The sequence was obtained from an adult with an advanced solid tumor such as melanoma, head and neck, liver or kidney cancer. The chain recombines TRBV6-5 with TRBJ1-1; no clear D. The CDR3: CASSYRGEAFF. The CDR3 DNA reads as TGTGCCAGCAGTTACCGGGGTGAAGCTTTCTTT.